This T cell receptor beta chain was retrieved from a study of blood T cell repertoires in COVID-19. Germline CDR1 reads SQVTM; CDR2 reads ANQGSEA. The CDR3 runs 16 residues. Under the authors' procedure: Reference gene primer amplification gave estimated nucleated cell counts. Profiled with immunoSEQ multiplex PCR; TCRdb holds only in-frame clones, not every one. The V and J calls and the clone size are those of that table, but D and trimming were determined from the DNA. The sample shows 200,000 or so clones, 65% to 85% of them seen only once. Concerning this clone itself: Compared with germline, one end of the junction differs, possibly owing to a read error.

Those enrolled, adults aged roughly 18 to 90 years, came from around 24 US areas. The rearrangement links TRBV29-1 to TRBJ2-6; TRBD1 aligns across 8 bases. Sequencing input: PBMCs or T cells enriched from blood (not recorded which). The clonotype was recovered from a woman aged 40 to 49 with acute COVID-19. The CDR3 loop reads CSVGDRSYGGANVLTF. In DNA, the CDR3 is TGCAGCGTTGGGGACAGGTCGTACGGCGGGGCTAACGTCCTGACTTTC.